This T cell receptor (beta chain) appears in the sequencing data of a study of CD8 T cells in ankylosing spondylitis. Study-wide points: The study identified a TCR beta motif of fewer than 10 highly homologous variants that appeared characteristic of ankylosing spondylitis blood. Some of these motif variants have turned up before, in reports on reactive arthritis synovial fluid and blood.

Library preparation for TCR beta used quantitative 5'-RACE with molecular barcodes. TCRdb re-called the 5' RACE reads through MiXCR, storing one row per CDR3 protein. The top ten hold about 3.5% of the sample, which has around 320,000 distinct CDR3 sequences, about a fifth seen once. Points on this clonotype: What it binds is unknown.

Germline V gives CDR1 SGDLS, CDR2 YYNGEE. There are 14 residues in the CDR3. Trimming took off 8 bases at V and 0 bases at J, with 13 bases between the two ends. This sequence originates from a female donor with ankylosing spondylitis or in good health (not recorded which). The genes are TRBV9 and TRBJ2-3; the D gene could be TRBD1 or TRBD2 (5 bases each). The sequenced sample was blood, either unsorted or a sorted T cell fraction (not recorded which). The CDR3 DNA is TGTGCCAGTGGGACGGGCTCTAGCACAGATACGCAGTATTTT. This gives the protein CASGTGSSTDTQYF.